The 19 T cell receptor beta chains below all came from one sample that was sequenced in a study of T-cell reconstitution after alpha-beta-depleted transplantation in children. Unique molecular identifiers featured in how the TCRbeta library was prepared. From the PCR reads, TCRdb called clonotypes with MiXCR, one entry per CDR3 protein. The table includes 610,000 or so distinct CDR3 sequences, approximately 30% detected once. Sequenced here: PBMCs, sampled before TCRalphabeta/CD19-depleted stem cell transplant. Receptors were obtained from a boy less than two years old with Wiskott-Aldrich syndrome, due to receive a stem cell transplant.

The chain has TRBV10-3 and TRBJ2-7; possibly TRBD1 for D (5 bases). Germline assignment: CDR1 ENHRY and CDR2 SYGVKD. The CDR3 extends over 15 amino acids. The ends were cut back, 3 bases at V and 2 bases at J, with 14 bases in the middle. CDR3 residues: CAISEWSGMAYEQYF. CDR3 DNA sequence: TGTGCCATCAGTGAATGGTCAGGGATGGCCTACGAGCAGTACTTC.

The chain is built from TRBV20-1 and TRBJ1-2; D is ambiguous. Deletions cut 5 bases from V and 2 bases from J, with 9 bases between. Germline lookup yields CDR1 DFQATT and CDR2 SNEGSKA (reference sequence). This CDR3 spans 12 amino acids. As DNA, the CDR3 is TGCAGTGCTTCTTCAATAAACTATGGCTACACCTTC. It specifies CSASSINYGYTF.

This clonotype was picked up many times. The chain employs TRBV5-1 and TRBJ2-1; D is ambiguous. This CDR3 has 13 amino acids. Trimming took 0 bases from V and 5 from J, leaving 6 bases between them. Looked up from germline, CDR1 is SGHRS and CDR2 is YFSETQ. The CDR3 sequence is CASSLAPNNEQFF. The CDR3 DNA follows: TGCGCCAGCAGCTTGGCCCCGAACAATGAGCAGTTCTTC.

This clonotype was seen a handful of times. The rearrangement uses TRBV27 and TRBJ2-1; the D is unclear. V shed 6 bases and J shed 5 bases, with 17 bases lying between them. Germline values: CDR1 MNHEY, CDR2 SMNVEV (reference sequence). The CDR3 spans 15 residues. CDR3 in amino acids: CASRHPRTPNNEQFF. As DNA, the CDR3 is TGTGCCAGCAGACATCCCCGGACGCCCAACAATGAGCAGTTCTTC.

This clonotype was seen only a few times. This sequence joins TRBV7-8 and TRBJ2-7, with TRBD1 identical over 7 bases. This CDR3 region has 17 residues. J was trimmed by 6 bases and V by 1 base; bases with no gene match: 15. CDR1 is SGHVS and CDR2 is FQNEAQ in the germline V gene. The DNA for the CDR3 is TGTGCCAGCAGCTTAGGGTCTTTAGGGGGCTGGGGCCTCGAGCAGTACTTC. This encodes CASSLGSLGGWGLEQYF.

This clonotype was picked up a small number of times. This chain connects TRBV27 to TRBJ2-5; 15 bases map to TRBD2. Looked up from germline, CDR1 is MNHEY and CDR2 is SMNVEV (reference sequence). The CDR3 loop spans 18 amino acids. The V segment lost 3 bases and the J segment 4 bases; nucleotides outside the gene matches: 9. The CDR3 here is CASSFRRTSGRVRETQYF. CDR3 nucleotides: TGTGCCAGCAGTTTCCGACGGACTAGCGGGAGGGTTCGAGAGACCCAGTACTTC.

J is TRBJ2-5 and V is TRBV20-1; TRBD2 agrees at 10 bases. The CDR3 contains 16 residues. With 4 bases clipped from V and 1 base from J, the junction kept 9 bases outside the gene matches. Germline CDR1 DFQATT, CDR2 SNEGSKA (reference sequence). CDR3 nucleotide sequence: TGCAGTGCTACCGGCACAAGCGGGGGGGCCCAAGAGACCCAGTACTTC. Its protein is CSATGTSGGAQETQYF.

This chain joins TRBV5-6 and TRBJ2-3; 7 nucleotides align to TRBD2. Looked up from germline, CDR1 is SGHDT and CDR2 is YYEEEE. This CDR3 is built from 15 residues. Trimming removed 1 base from V and 4 bases from J; junction bases left unmatched: 6. The CDR3 DNA follows: TGTGCCAGCAGCTTGTACGGGAGCGGGGCAGATACGCAGTATTTT. It codes for CASSLYGSGADTQYF.

This clonotype was picked up a small number of times. The chain joins TRBV5-1 to TRBJ2-1; D possibly corresponds to TRBD2 (5 bases). V lost 0 bases to trimming and J lost 8 bases, with 9 bases between them. CDR1 and CDR2 (germline): SGHRS, YFSETQ. The CDR3 contains 13 residues. DNA of the CDR3: TGCGCCAGCAGCTTGGCGGGGTTCGATGAGCAGTTCTTC. As protein: CASSLAGFDEQFF.

In its sample, this clonotype was seen a few times. The J gene is TRBJ1-4, the V gene TRBV13; no clear D. Germline loops: CDR1 PRHDT, CDR2 FYEKMQ (reference sequence). This CDR3 spans 13 amino acids. V lost 3 bases, J lost 6 bases, and 8 bases lay in between. CDR3 bases: TGTGCCAGCAGCTTGTATGCGGATGAAAAACTGTTTTTT. It codes for CASSLYADEKLFF.

V is TRBV5-1 and J is TRBJ2-5, with D possibly being TRBD2 (5 bases). Trimming shortened V by 3 bases and J by 5 bases, and 14 bases separated the two germline ends. Germline lookup yields CDR1 SGHRS and CDR2 YFSETQ. The CDR3 contains 14 residues. The CDR3 sequence is CASSSGRISETQYF. The CDR3 DNA follows: TGCGCCAGCAGCTCGGGAAGGATTTCCGAGACCCAGTACTTC.

The chain combines TRBV18 with TRBJ2-6, with D perhaps TRBD1 (6 bases). Germline V gives CDR1 KGHSH, CDR2 LQKENI. V shed 6 bases and J shed 0 bases, with 9 bases lying between them. This CDR3 is built from 15 residues. Here the CDR3 DNA reads TGTGCCAGCTCCCGGGACATCTCTGGGGCCAACGTCCTGACTTTC. It is translated as CASSRDISGANVLTF.

The chain links TRBV5-1 to TRBJ1-1; tentatively, D is TRBD1 (6 bases). CDR3 length equals 14 residues. The germline V and J ends were trimmed by 3 bases and 5 bases, with 14 bases remaining between them. Germline values: CDR1 SGHRS, CDR2 YFSETQ. The DNA for the CDR3 is TGCGCCAGCAGCTCGGCAGGGGTCCGGACTGAAGCTTTCTTT. As protein: CASSSAGVRTEAFF.

This clonotype appeared a few times. This may stem from a read error, because a much larger clone lies one nucleotide away. This chain uses TRBV12-3 or TRBV12-4 with TRBJ2-5; no clear D gene. The CDR3 consists of 11 residues. V dropped 4 bases and J dropped 5 bases, with 5 bases sitting between them. CDR3: CASSCSETQYF. The CDR3, as DNA: TGTGCCAGCAGTTGTTCGGAGACCCAGTACTTC.

J is TRBJ2-7 and V is TRBV7-6; D uncertain. V was cut by 1 base and J by 2 bases, with 18 bases left in between. From germline, CDR1 is SGHVS and CDR2 FNYEAQ. The CDR3 totals 17 residues. The CDR3 protein is CASSLEPDLFSPYEQYF. DNA for the CDR3: TGTGCCAGCAGCTTAGAACCCGACCTCTTTTCCCCCTACGAGCAGTACTTC. Looking up the rest from reference TRBV7-6 and TRBJ2-7 gives the full variable domain: GAGVSQSPRYKVTKRGQDVALRCDPISGHVSLYWYRQALGQGPEFLTYFNYEAQQDKSGLPNDRFSAERPEGSISTLTIQRTEQRDSAMYRCASSLEPDLFSPYEQYFGPGTRLTVT.

This clonotype was found a few times. The chain joins TRBV27 to TRBJ2-1; no firm D call. The germline V and J ends were trimmed by 8 bases and 1 base, with 12 bases remaining between them. Germline loops: CDR1 MNHEY, CDR2 SMNVEV (reference sequence). The CDR3 covers 14 residues. CDR3 sequence reads: CASCTVPSYNEQFF. The CDR3 DNA reads as TGTGCCAGCTGTACTGTTCCGTCCTACAATGAGCAGTTCTTC.

In this sample, this clonotype turned up a few times. The V call is TRBV12-3 or TRBV12-4, the J call TRBJ2-1; D is possibly TRBD2 (6 bases). The CDR3 spans 15 residues. The V and J ends lost 0 bases and 5 bases respectively, with 11 bases between them. DNA of the CDR3: TGTGCCAGCAGTTTAGCTTCGACTAGTAACAATGAGCAGTTCTTC. This codes for CASSLASTSNNEQFF.

This clonotype was picked up a small number of times. The gene calls are TRBV6-5 and TRBJ1-6, with D uncertain. CDR3 length: 12 amino acids. Germline CDR1 and CDR2: MNHEY and SVGAGI. Trimming shortened V by 2 bases and J by 10 bases, and 6 bases separated the two germline ends. The CDR3 sequence: CASSYKRSPLHF. CDR3 sequence (DNA): TGTGCCAGCAGTTACAAGAGATCACCCCTCCACTTT.

This CDR3 is CASTGEGNQPQHF. The CDR3, as DNA: TGTGCCAGCACGGGGGAGGGCAATCAGCCCCAGCATTTT. The J gene is TRBJ1-5, the V gene TRBV7-9, with D possibly matching TRBD1 (5 bases). Trimming shortened V by 7 bases and J by 2 bases, and 9 bases separated the two germline ends. Per germline, CDR1 SEHNR and CDR2 FQNEAQ (reference sequence). CDR3 length equals 13 residues.